The clone carrying this TCR beta chain was seen only once. The data were obtained in a study of radiation and T cells in renal cell carcinoma. Study context: Nephrectomy followed 15 Gy stereotactic body radiation by 4 weeks.

V lost 7 bases and J 6 bases, leaving 10 bases between the germline ends. The CDR3 covers 11 residues. CDR1 is MNHNY and CDR2 is SVGAGI in the germline V gene (reference sequence). Time point meaning: baseline pretreatment blood. Treatment: 15 Gy SBRT to primary tumor, nephrectomy 4 weeks later. Radiation-treated patients gave blood at baseline, week 2 and week 4. Profiled with immunoSEQ multiplex PCR; TCRdb holds only in-frame clones, not every one. The table lists around 160,000 clones, roughly 90% of them singletons, with roughly 4% in the top ten. The J gene is TRBJ2-7, the V gene TRBV6-6; D is possibly TRBD2 (6 bases). The source of this sequence is a woman in her 70s with renal cell carcinoma. The sample here was blood, taken from a patient whose treatment included radiotherapy and nephrectomy. CDR3 coding DNA: TGTGCCAGCAAAGGAGGGGCCGAGCAGTACTTC. Its translation: CASKGGAEQYF.